These 19 T cell receptor beta chains came from one sample sequenced in a study of blood T cell repertoires in COVID-19 (dated by TCRdb to 2019 to 2021). Library method: the immunoSEQ multiplex PCR assay. This is the immuneACCESS table as TCRdb keeps it, with only in-frame sequences that have V and J called. A part of the clones is gone; compared with another copy, unresolved V genes explain less than half, and the rest is unexplained. The table for this sample lists some 91,000 clones; about nine tenths of them were counted only once. The ten biggest clones cover 1.5% to 2% of the sample. Source material: peripheral blood. These receptors originate from a man aged 60-69 years with acute or convalescent COVID-19.

CDR3 protein: CASSLRGHRTEAFF. The CDR3, as DNA: TGTGCCAGCAGCCTACGAGGACACAGAACTGAAGCTTTCTTT. The rearrangement joins TRBV5-6 to TRBJ1-1, with D perhaps TRBD1 (5 bases). Trimming took off 4 bases at V and 5 bases at J, with 15 bases between the two ends. CDR3 length: 14 residues. Germline CDR1 SGHDT, CDR2 YYEEEE.

The chain couples TRBV5-1 to TRBJ2-2, with 7 bases matching TRBD1. Germline V gives CDR1 SGHRS, CDR2 YFSETQ. The V gene end was trimmed by 4 bases and the J gene end by 0 bases; junction bases not matched to a gene: 3. The CDR3 is 15 amino acids. The CDR3, as DNA: TGCGCCAGCAGCCTGGGACAGACGAACACCGGGGAGCTGTTTTTT. It specifies CASSLGQTNTGELFF.

This CDR3 is CASSLDPGTYEQYF. DNA for the CDR3: TGCGCCAGCAGCTTGGATCCGGGGACCTACGAGCAGTACTTC. The rearrangement uses TRBV5-1 and TRBJ2-7, with D possibly being TRBD2 (5 bases). Per germline, CDR1 SGHRS and CDR2 YFSETQ. V was clipped by 0 bases and J by 2 bases, with 9 bases between them. CDR3 length: 14 residues. Together with reference TRBV5-1 and TRBJ2-7, the CDR3 gives the full variable domain: KAGVTQTPRYLIKTRGQQVTLSCSPISGHRSVSWYQQTPGQGLQFLFEYFSETQRNKGNFPGRFSGRQFSNSRSEMNVSTLELGDSALYLCASSLDPGTYEQYFGPGTRLTVT.

CDR3 amino acids: CASSPPTSGDTQYF. Here the CDR3 DNA reads TGTGCCAGCAGCCCGCCCACGAGTGGAGATACGCAGTATTTT. The chain uses TRBV3-1 (or the pseudogene TRBV3-2) and TRBJ2-3; unclear D gene. The V end was cut by 4 bases, the J end by 5 bases, with 13 bases between. This CDR3 spans 14 amino acids. CDR1 LGHDT and CDR2 YNNKEL come from the germline V gene (reference sequence).

This rearrangement joins TRBV19 to TRBJ1-1; D perhaps matches TRBD1 (5 bases). Germline CDR1 LNHDA, CDR2 SQIVND (reference sequence). The CDR3 contains 14 residues. Deletions cut 7 bases from V and 10 bases from J, with 22 bases between. In DNA, the CDR3 is TGTGCCAGTACCCCCGGAGGGACCACCTCGATAGCTTTCTTT. This codes for CASTPGGTTSIAFF.

The V and J genes are TRBV12-3 or TRBV12-4 and TRBJ1-1, with D possibly TRBD1 on 5 matching bases. The CDR3 sequence is 13 residues long. V was shortened by 3 bases and J by 4 bases, with 9 bases between the two germline ends. CDR3 nucleotide sequence: TGTGCCAGCAGTTTGGGGGGGTCCACTGAAGCTTTCTTT. Amino acid sequence: CASSLGGSTEAFF.

This chain links TRBV10-3 with TRBJ1-2; D perhaps matches TRBD1 (6 bases). Germline assignment: CDR1 ENHRY and CDR2 SYGVKD. The CDR3 contains 13 residues. With 2 bases removed from V and 4 bases from J, the gap between germline ends came to 8 bases. In DNA, the CDR3 is TGTGCCATCAGTGAGACAGGGACCTATGGCTACACCTTC. As protein: CAISETGTYGYTF.

The chain has TRBV19 and TRBJ1-1, with no clear D. Germline CDR1 LNHDA, CDR2 SQIVND (reference sequence). The CDR3 is 15 amino acids. The V and J ends lost 3 bases and 2 bases respectively, with 13 bases between them. CDR3 protein: CASSITRGKNTEAFF. The CDR3 DNA reads as TGTGCCAGTAGTATTACGCGGGGAAAAAACACTGAAGCTTTCTTT.

The V call is TRBV6-2 or TRBV6-3, the J call TRBJ1-6; 7 bases are shared with TRBD1. CDR3 size: 15 residues. V was pared by 3 bases and J by 5 bases, with 4 bases of the junction left unmatched. CDR1 and CDR2 (germline): MNHEY, SVGEGT. The CDR3 sequence: CASSYSTGDNSPLHF. The CDR3 DNA reads TGTGCCAGCAGTTATTCCACAGGGGATAATTCACCCCTCCACTTT.

The chain uses TRBV7-8 and TRBJ1-5; 8 bases map to TRBD1. V lost 5 bases, J lost 6 bases, and 6 bases stayed unmatched. Germline assignment: CDR1 SGHVS and CDR2 FQNEAQ. CDR3 length: 14 amino acids. CDR3 loop: CASSDRGRFQPQHF. In DNA form, the CDR3 reads TGTGCCAGCAGCGACAGGGGCCGTTTTCAGCCCCAGCATTTT.

The gene calls are TRBV7-7 and TRBJ2-5; maybe TRBD1 (8 bases). The V and J ends lost 4 bases and 5 bases respectively, with 14 bases between them. The CDR3 consists of 14 residues. The germline V gene encodes CDR1 SSHAT and CDR2 FNYEAQ (reference sequence). Here the CDR3 reads CASSSQQGGETQYF. CDR3 coding DNA: TGTGCCAGCAGCTCACAACAGGGGGGGGAGACCCAGTACTTC. Variable domain in full (rest from reference TRBV7-7 and TRBJ2-5): GAGVSQSPRYKVTKRGQDVTLRCDPISSHATLYWYQQALGQGPEFLTYFNYEAQPDKSGLPSDRFSAERPEGSISTLTIQRTEQRDSAMYRCASSSQQGGETQYFGPGTRLLVL.

The genes are TRBV7-9 and TRBJ1-2, with D maybe TRBD1 (6 bases). V shed 5 bases and J shed 5 bases, with 9 bases lying between them. This CDR3 spans 12 amino acids. Germline values: CDR1 SEHNR, CDR2 FQNEAQ (reference sequence). CDR3: CASSQQGYGYTF. The CDR3 region has the DNA TGTGCCAGCAGCCAACAGGGTTATGGCTACACCTTC.

The V call is TRBV7-8, the J call TRBJ1-2, with 7 bases that match TRBD1. J lost 4 bases, V lost 5 bases, and 13 bases had no gene match. This CDR3 has 16 amino acids. Germline CDR1 SGHVS, CDR2 FQNEAQ. CDR3 nucleotides: TGTGCCAGCAGCGCGGGACAGTTTCCTCGGGGCTATGGCTACACCTTC. Amino acids: CASSAGQFPRGYGYTF.

The genes are TRBV5-1 and TRBJ1-2, with 8 bases matching TRBD1. This CDR3 is built from 14 residues. The germline gives CDR1 SGHRS, CDR2 YFSETQ. After removal of 0 bases from V and 7 bases from J, the junction contained 5 bases not matched to a gene. This chain's CDR3 is CASSLEDRAVGYTF. DNA of the CDR3: TGCGCCAGCAGCTTGGAGGACAGGGCTGTTGGCTACACCTTC.

V and J are TRBV29-1 and TRBJ1-5, with D uncertain. The CDR3 loop spans 13 amino acids. V was clipped by 4 bases and J by 1 base, with 8 bases between them. Per the germline V gene, CDR1 is SQVTM and CDR2 is ANQGSEA. Written as DNA, the CDR3 is TGCAGCGTTGGGCCAGGAAGCAATCAGCCCCAGCATTTT. Translated: CSVGPGSNQPQHF.

The chain employs TRBV5-1 and TRBJ1-1, with 7 positions matching TRBD1. The trim removed 7 bases at V and 4 bases at J, leaving 10 bases unmatched. In germline, CDR1 is SGHRS, CDR2 YFSETQ. CDR3 length equals 14 residues. CDR3 DNA sequence: TGCGCCAGCTGGGCGACAGGGACCCGCACTGAAGCTTTCTTT. This gives the protein CASWATGTRTEAFF.

This chain links TRBV5-6 with TRBJ1-5, with 7 bases identical to TRBD1. The CDR3 consists of 15 residues. Germline CDR1 and CDR2: SGHDT and YYEEEE. Germline trimming cut 3 bases from V and 4 bases from J; bases unmatched to any gene: 7. CDR3 coding DNA: TGTGCCAGCAGCTACAGGGGAATGGGGAATCAGCCCCAGCATTTT. Protein sequence: CASSYRGMGNQPQHF.

The chain couples TRBV5-5 to TRBJ2-7; 7 bases line up with TRBD1. V was pared by 2 bases and J by 2 bases, with 13 bases of the junction left unmatched. Germline values: CDR1 SGHKS, CDR2 YYEKEE (reference sequence). The CDR3 sequence is 17 residues long. As DNA, the CDR3 is TGTGCCAGCAGCTTCTCCGACAGGGCAGTAGGGGCCTACGAGCAGTACTTC. This translates into CASSFSDRAVGAYEQYF.

The chain carries TRBV2 and TRBJ1-2, with D possibly TRBD1 on 6 matching bases. With 4 bases removed from V and 1 base from J, the gap between germline ends came to 16 bases. Per the germline V gene, CDR1 is SNHLY and CDR2 is FYNNEI. CDR3 size: 16 residues. For the CDR3, the DNA is TGTGCCAGCAGTGTAGGACAGCTAACTTTTAACTATGGCTACACCTTC. Amino acid sequence: CASSVGQLTFNYGYTF.